One sample yielded the 15 T cell receptor beta chains listed below, sequenced in a study of shared clonotypes between healthy human individuals (dated by TCRdb to about 2020). CD8 naive samples consisted of CD45RO-negative cells that were positively selected for CCR7, yielding a CD45RA+CCR7+ population without TemRA cells. The method was the immunoSEQ multiplex PCR assay. Held by TCRdb, this immuneACCESS table contains in-frame sequences only and omits some clones. Under half of the omission traces to an unresolved V gene where checked; the cause of the rest is unknown. In all, the sample holds 2 million to 2.5 million clones, and about 95% of those were seen once. The ten largest clones capture 1% to 1.3% of the sample. Specimen: naive CD8+ T cells sorted from blood. This specimen's cell subset or site label, per the study, means: CD45RA+CCR7+. These receptors were collected from a man aged 18 to 29 in good health.

This sequence joins TRBV2 and TRBJ2-1; D remains ambiguous. V lost 1 base and J 4 bases, leaving 14 bases between the germline ends. The CDR3 loop spans 16 amino acids. Germline values: CDR1 SNHLY, CDR2 FYNNEI. CDR3 amino acids: CASSEVLGPVYNEQFF. The CDR3 DNA is TGTGCCAGCAGTGAAGTTCTCGGGCCGGTATACAATGAGCAGTTCTTC. Full variable domain (outside the CDR3, taken from reference TRBV2 and TRBJ2-1): EPEVTQTPSHQVTQMGQEVILRCVPISNHLYFYWYRQILGQKVEFLVSFYNNEISEKSEIFDDQFSVERPDGSNFTLKIRSTKLEDSAMYFCASSEVLGPVYNEQFFGPGTRLTVL.

The J gene is TRBJ2-1, the V gene TRBV5-1, with 7 bases identical to TRBD2. Germline V gene sequence: CDR1 SGHRS, CDR2 YFSETQ. The CDR3 sequence is 14 residues long. J gave up 8 bases and V 0 bases, and 5 bases lay outside the gene matches. The CDR3, as DNA: TGCGCCAGCAGCTTGGGTGGCGGGGGAGATGAGCAGTTCTTC. This translates into CASSLGGGGDEQFF. Full variable domain (remainder filled in from reference TRBV5-1 and TRBJ2-1): KAGVTQTPRYLIKTRGQQVTLSCSPISGHRSVSWYQQTPGQGLQFLFEYFSETQRNKGNFPGRFSGRQFSNSRSEMNVSTLELGDSALYLCASSLGGGGDEQFFGPGTRLTVL.

The J gene is TRBJ1-1, the V gene TRBV5-4; 8 nucleotides agree with TRBD1. The germline gives CDR1 SGHNT, CDR2 YYREEE (reference sequence). V shed 4 bases, J shed 4 bases, and the junction held 6 bases outside the gene matches. There are 14 residues in the CDR3. In DNA form, the CDR3 reads TGTGCCAGCAGCCCGTACAGGGGGGGCACTGAAGCTTTCTTT. Its translation: CASSPYRGGTEAFF.

The J gene is TRBJ2-3, the V gene TRBV7-9, with D perhaps TRBD1 (5 bases). V was clipped by 5 bases and J by 2 bases, with 14 bases between them. Per the germline V gene, CDR1 is SEHNR and CDR2 is FQNEAQ (reference sequence). The CDR3 has 15 amino acids. The CDR3 nucleotides read TGTGCCAGCAGCCCCCAAGGGGCGGTCACAGATACGCAGTATTTT. Translating it yields CASSPQGAVTDTQYF.

The chain recombines TRBV20-1 with TRBJ2-7; D is undetermined. The CDR3 is made up of 11 amino acids. CDR1 DFQATT and CDR2 SNEGSKA come from the germline V gene (reference sequence). The V end lost 5 bases, the J end lost 6 bases, and 11 bases lay between the germline ends. DNA of the CDR3: TGCAGTGCTGGTTGGTTTCTCGAGCAGTACTTC. Translation: CSAGWFLEQYF.

The rearrangement links TRBV6-5 to TRBJ2-1, with D perhaps assigned TRBD1 or TRBD2 (5 bases each). V was cut by 8 bases and J by 1 base, with 15 bases left in between. The CDR3 length is 15 residues. The germline gives CDR1 MNHEY, CDR2 SVGAGI. Here the CDR3 DNA reads TGTGCCAGCTCCGGGACGGCCGAGTCCTACAATGAGCAGTTCTTC. Encoded protein: CASSGTAESYNEQFF.

V gene TRBV28 combines with J gene TRBJ2-1; D is undetermined. CDR1 and CDR2 (germline): MDHEN, SYDVKM. The CDR3 is made up of 12 amino acids. The V end was cut by 4 bases, the J end by 10 bases, with 11 bases between. This chain's CDR3 is CASSSLSWEQFF. Written as DNA, the CDR3 is TGTGCCAGCAGTTCCTTGAGCTGGGAGCAGTTCTTC. Supplemented by reference TRBV28 and TRBJ2-1, the full variable domain reads DVKVTQSSRYLVKRTGEKVFLECVQDMDHENMFWYRQDPGLGLRLIYFSYDVKMKEKGDIPEGYSVSREKKERFSLILESASTNQTSMYLCASSSLSWEQFFGPGTRLTVL.

This chain uses TRBV9 with TRBJ2-2, with 12 bases that match TRBD2. The junction had 4 bases not matched to a gene; V was cut back by 1 base and J by 3 bases. Germline V gene lookup returns CDR1 SGDLS and CDR2 YYNGEE. This CDR3 contains 17 residues. The CDR3 region has the DNA TGTGCCAGCAGCGTACAAAGACTAGCGGGAGACACCGGGGAGCTGTTTTTT. It translates to CASSVQRLAGDTGELFF.

The CDR3 DNA reads TGCAGCGTCGTGGAGACGGAAAACATTCAGTACTTC. Its protein is CSVVETENIQYF. The rearrangement links TRBV29-1 to TRBJ2-4; D is undetermined. The CDR3 consists of 12 residues. Germline lookup yields CDR1 SQVTM and CDR2 ANQGSEA. V was pared by 6 bases and J by 5 bases, with 11 bases between.

The CDR3 DNA is TGTGCCTGGAACGGGGAGGTCGGGGAGCTGTTTTTT. Translation: CAWNGEVGELFF. The chain joins TRBV30 to TRBJ2-2; a weak D match, TRBD2 (6 bases). The CDR3 runs 12 residues. V was cut by 4 bases and J by 7 bases, with 10 bases left in between. Germline lookup yields CDR1 GTSNPN and CDR2 SVGIG (reference sequence). Based on the CDR3 plus reference TRBV30 and TRBJ2-2, the full variable domain is SQTIHQWPATLVQPVGSPLSLECTVEGTSNPNLYWYRQAAGRGLQLLFYSVGIGQISSEVPQNLSASRPQDRQFILSSKKLLLSDSGFYLCAWNGEVGELFFGEGSRLTVL.

The chain couples TRBV4-1 to TRBJ1-6; the D is unclear. Per germline, CDR1 MGHRA and CDR2 YSYEKL. The CDR3 runs to 19 residues. Trimming stripped 4 bases from V and 4 bases from J, with 23 bases between. The CDR3 is CASSLPDKFMLSYNSPLHF. CDR3 sequence (DNA): TGCGCCAGCAGCCTTCCCGATAAGTTCATGTTATCTTATAATTCACCCCTCCACTTT.

The rearrangement joins TRBV4-3 to TRBJ2-1, with a weak D call TRBD2 (6 bases). Looked up from germline, CDR1 is LGHNA and CDR2 is YSLEER. V shed 3 bases and J shed 10 bases, with 13 bases lying between them. This CDR3 region has 13 residues. The CDR3, as DNA: TGCGCCAGCAGCCAGGGAACCGGGAGAGAGCAGTTCTTC. Translating gives CASSQGTGREQFF.

Concerning this clone itself: The germline gene is not matched at one end of the junction; a read error may be the cause. CDR3 sequence (DNA): TGTGCTAGCAGCTTAGTGATTGCAACTAATGAAAAACTGTTTTTT. It codes for CASSLVIATNEKLFF. The chain uses TRBV7-7 and TRBJ1-4; D is undetermined. Germline V CDR1 and CDR2: SSHAT, FNYEAQ (reference sequence). CDR3 length equals 15 residues.

As for this clone: Other DNA variants within this sample encode the same CDR3. The genes are TRBV19 and TRBJ1-5; no clear D gene. The ends were cut back, 3 bases at V and 0 bases at J, with 9 bases in the middle. CDR3 length: 15 residues. Germline-derived CDR1 and CDR2 are LNHDA and SQIVND (reference sequence). CDR3 bases: TGTGCCAGTAGTATCCAGGATTATAGCAATCAGCCCCAGCATTTT. It is translated as CASSIQDYSNQPQHF.

This clone occurred a few times. The chain recombines TRBV5-4 with TRBJ1-6; no firm D call. The CDR3 length is 11 residues. Germline CDR1 is SGHNT and CDR2 is YYREEE (reference sequence). Trimming pared 7 bases from V and 14 bases from J, leaving 13 bases between. The CDR3 is CASPIEGALHF. DNA for the CDR3: TGTGCCAGCCCTATAGAAGGTGCCCTCCACTTT.